One and the same sample provided the 10 T cell receptor beta chains below, sequenced in a study of regulatory T cells in long-lasting Graves disease. According to the study, TCR beta libraries were built with iRepertoire HTBI primers and CDR3-region Arm-PCR. One entry per CDR3 protein results from TCRdb running MiXCR on the multiplex PCR reads. The table has about 350,000 distinct CDR3 sequences, over 15% seen once. Documented time point: newly diagnosed GD, antithyroid drugs for less than 3 months. Following extraction of RNA from PBMCs, that RNA was used to make the TCR library. These data also featured in a second study, about T cells in Graves' hyperthyroidism and ophthalmopathy.

The sample here was peripheral blood mononuclear cells (PBMCs), taken at new diagnosis, from a patient treated with antithyroid drugs. The receptors shown here come from a man aged 35 to 55 with Graves disease.

The table lists this clonotype with a few counts. The chain employs TRBV7-2 and TRBJ2-1; D gene ambiguous. Trimming took 5 bases from V and 9 from J, leaving 14 bases between them. Looked up from germline, CDR1 is SGHTA and CDR2 is FQGNSA. CDR3 size: 13 residues. CDR3 nucleotide sequence: TGTGCCAGCAGCCTAGGGCCCCCCGGTGAGCAGTTCTTC. Translation: CASSLGPPGEQFF.

As concerns this clonotype: A read error may explain this, as a much larger clone is one base away. The rearrangement links TRBV6-1 to TRBJ2-5, with 10 positions matching TRBD1. The germline CDR1 and CDR2 sequences are MNHNS and SASEGT. The CDR3 totals 14 residues. Trimming cost V 8 bases and J 7 bases; bases outside gene matches: 10. The CDR3 sequence: CASGDGQGEGTQYF. As DNA, the CDR3 is TGTGCCAGCGGGGACGGACAGGGGGAAGGGACCCAGTACTTC.

The genes are TRBV6-1 and TRBJ2-3, with 11 nucleotides matching TRBD2. The DNA end is a closer match to TRBJ2-5, so the J assignment may be wrong. Germline V gene lookup returns CDR1 MNHNS and CDR2 SASEGT. The length of the CDR3 is 14 residues. CDR3 in DNA: TGTGCCAGCAGGCGACTAGCGGGGTTGGAGGCCCAGTACTTC. Translation gives CASRRLAGLEAQYF.

Many counts were recorded for this clonotype. The CDR3 DNA reads as TGCAGTGCTACCAACCGGGACCAAGGAACCACAGATACGCAGTATTTT. Translation gives CSATNRDQGTTDTQYF. This sequence joins TRBV20-1 and TRBJ2-3; D might be TRBD1 or TRBD2, each matching 5 bases. The CDR3 spans 16 residues. From germline, CDR1 is DFQATT and CDR2 SNEGSKA (reference sequence). V gave up 4 bases and J gave up 2 bases, with 19 bases separating them.

This clonotype was recorded many times. The chain recombines TRBV20-1 with TRBJ2-3, with TRBD2 as a possible D gene (6 bases). V lost 3 bases and J lost 7, with 23 bases in between. Looked up from germline, CDR1 is DFQATT and CDR2 is SNEGSKA (reference sequence). CDR3 size: 16 residues. The CDR3 reads CSARPLAFGAENTQYF. CDR3 sequence (DNA): TGCAGTGCTAGGCCGCTAGCGTTTGGGGCTGAAAATACGCAGTATTTT.

This clonotype has just a few counts. This chain uses TRBV15 with TRBJ1-3; D not certain. Germline V gene data show CDR1 as LNHNV and CDR2 as YYDKDF (reference sequence). This CDR3 is 15 amino acids long. The V and J ends lost 1 base and 2 bases respectively, with 9 bases between them. Here the CDR3 DNA reads TGTGCCACCAGCAGAGGATACCCGGCTGGAAACACCATATATTTT. It yields the protein CATSRGYPAGNTIYF.

Regarding this clonotype: With a much larger clone just one base away, this may be a read error. The rearrangement uses TRBV4-1 and TRBJ2-5, with D tentatively TRBD2 (5 bases). The CDR3 consists of 16 residues. V was pared by 0 bases and J by 11 bases, with 22 bases between. Germline CDR1 is MGHRA and CDR2 is YSYEKL. CDR3 nucleotides: TGCGCCAGCAGCCAAGATTTGAGGGTTACCTACAATGAGCAGTACTTC. Translation: CASSQDLRVTYNEQYF.

To note about this clonotype: This CDR3 fails to terminate in the conserved phenylalanine or tryptophan, so it likely reflects a read error. It is unclear where the CDR3 begins or ends on the DNA, so no DNA is shown, and the CDR3 is as TCRdb lists it. V usage is TRBV2 and J usage is TRBJ2-6. The CDR3 spans 8 amino acids, including both terminal residues. Germline CDR1 and CDR2: SNHLY and FYNNEI. The CDR3 loop is CASSEAVR.

In its sample, this clonotype was seen many times. The genes are TRBV18 and TRBJ2-7; D is unresolved. The CDR3 spans 15 residues. Germline CDR1 reads KGHSH; CDR2 reads LQKENI. Trimming shortened V by 0 bases and J by 0 bases, and 9 bases separated the two germline ends. CDR3: CASSPPTARSYEQYF. The CDR3 nucleotides are TGTGCCAGCTCACCACCCACAGCACGCTCCTACGAGCAGTACTTC.

This clonotype was recorded a few times. J is TRBJ1-5 and V is TRBV19; D might be TRBD1 (6 bases). Between the trimmed V and J ends, which lost 4 bases and 7 bases, there was a span of 20 bases. Looked up from germline, CDR1 is LNHDA and CDR2 is SQIVND (reference sequence). The CDR3 consists of 16 residues. CDR3 in amino acids: CASSRGAGAGGQPQHF. The CDR3 coding sequence is TGTGCCAGTAGTAGGGGGGCGGGGGCAGGAGGACAGCCCCAGCATTTT.